This TCR beta chain appears in the sequencing data of a study of shared clonotypes between healthy human individuals. Per the germline V gene, CDR1 is GTSNPN and CDR2 is SVGIG (reference sequence). The CDR3 loop spans 13 amino acids. With 0 bases removed from V and 2 bases from J, the gap between germline ends came to 7 bases. For this clone: Other DNA sequences from this sample encode an identical CDR3 as well.

Unsorted PBMC samples were amplified in replicate PCRs containing roughly 300 ng DNA, some 33,000 T cell genomes. Assay: immunoSEQ multiplex PCR; the TCRdb copy retains only in-frame clones and omits some. Found here are 450,000 to 500,000 clones, about 79% of them singletons; the top ten hold 10% to 15%. V is TRBV30 and J is TRBJ2-5, with unresolved D. The sequenced sample consisted of PBMCs. The TCR was taken from a middle-aged woman in good health. Some clones in this sample may be carry-over from other donors' samples. The CDR3 nucleotides are TGTGCCTGGAGTGTCAATAGACAAGAGACCCAGTACTTC. This gives the protein CAWSVNRQETQYF.